This T cell receptor beta chain stems from a study of blood T cell repertoires in COVID-19. About the study: Acute and convalescent COVID-19 samples came from the United States, Italy and Spain.

The CDR3 loop spans 16 amino acids. Germline V gene lookup returns CDR1 KGHSH and CDR2 LQKENI. V was clipped by 8 bases and J by 7 bases; unmatched bases: 16. The protocol was immunoSEQ multiplex PCR, while the TCRdb copy is restricted to in-frame clones and leaves out a portion. The data show about 150,000 clones, less than 90% seen once. The chain recombines TRBV18 with TRBJ2-1; 8 nucleotides line up with TRBD1. The source is a man aged 25-45 years with COVID-19, enrolled during active disease. Material: peripheral blood. The DNA of the CDR3 is TGTGCCAGCAACAGGGGGGTGAGGGGAGCGTGGAATGAGCAGTTCTTC. Protein product: CASNRGVRGAWNEQFF.